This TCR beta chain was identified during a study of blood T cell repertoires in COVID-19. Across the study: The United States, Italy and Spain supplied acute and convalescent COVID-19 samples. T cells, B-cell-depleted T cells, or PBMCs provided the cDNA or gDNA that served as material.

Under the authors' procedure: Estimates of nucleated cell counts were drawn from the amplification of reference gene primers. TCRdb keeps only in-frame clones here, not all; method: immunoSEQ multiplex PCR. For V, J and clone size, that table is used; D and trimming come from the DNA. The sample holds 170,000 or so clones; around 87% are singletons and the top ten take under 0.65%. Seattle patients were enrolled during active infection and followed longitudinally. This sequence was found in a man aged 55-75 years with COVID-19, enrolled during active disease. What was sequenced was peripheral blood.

The CDR3 DNA sequence: TGTGCCAGCAGCCAAGATGGGGGTAGCGGGAGTAGGGCCAAAAACATTCAGTACTTC. This codes for CASSQDGGSGSRAKNIQYF. The V gene is TRBV4-2, the J gene TRBJ2-4; TRBD2 matches 9 bases. The germline V gene encodes CDR1 LGHNA and CDR2 YNFKEQ. CDR3 length: 19 amino acids. The ends lost 0 bases at V and 1 base at J; junction bases unmatched: 10.